This TCR beta chain was sequenced in a study of T cells in localized non-small cell lung cancer. Overall study results and limits: Among the top 100 tumor clones, a median around 62 appeared in adjacent lung. Uninvolved adjacent lung had higher T cell clonality than tumor and all other tissues.

There are 18 residues in the CDR3. V lost 3 bases and J lost 5; bases outside the gene matches: 13. Germline values: CDR1 LNHDA, CDR2 SQIVND (reference sequence). Remarks on this clone: Its antigen is unknown.

Repertoires were generated with immunoSEQ multiplex PCR, while TCRdb's copy carries only in-frame clones and drops some. The data contain 35,000 to 40,000 clones, about 80% of them singletons. This TCR derives from a male donor at least 60 years old with stage III squamous cell lung carcinoma. This chain connects TRBV19 to TRBJ2-2; 9 bases line up with TRBD2. The material was peripheral blood, obtained before any cancer treatment. The CDR3 spells CASSINPPGLASTGELFF. CDR3 in DNA: TGTGCCAGTAGTATCAATCCTCCGGGACTAGCATCGACCGGGGAGCTGTTTTTT.